Shown below are 15 T cell receptor beta chains from a single sample sequenced in a study of T cells in Graves' hyperthyroidism and ophthalmopathy. Amplified regions were TCR beta CDR3 sequences from RNA transcripts. The HTBI primer set drove a first-round RT-PCR of the TCR CDR3. MiXCR, run by TCRdb on the multiplex PCR reads, gives a single entry per CDR3 protein. The table includes approximately 400,000 distinct CDR3 sequences, 15% to 18% detected once. Sequences were obtained from blood. The origin of the receptors is a woman aged 18-30 years with Graves' hyperthyroidism.

This clonotype was counted at least ten times. This chain joins TRBV6-1 and TRBJ1-1, with D unresolved. V lost 2 bases and J lost 1, with 11 bases in between. Per the germline V gene, CDR1 is MNHNS and CDR2 is SASEGT. CDR3 length equals 15 residues. The CDR3 coding sequence is TGTGCCAGCAGTGAACCGGCAGGCTGGAACACTGAAGCTTTCTTT. Encoded protein: CASSEPAGWNTEAFF.

The chain couples TRBV10-3 to TRBJ1-2; 9 bases fit TRBD1. Germline CDR1 reads ENHRY; CDR2 reads SYGVKD. CDR3 length: 15 amino acids. V dropped 11 bases and J dropped 7; count of bases not matched to a gene: 17. The CDR3 DNA reads as TGTGCCTCCTCCGCGAGGACAGGGGAAAGAGGTGGCTACACCTTC. This gives the protein CASSARTGERGGYTF.

This clonotype was counted many times. The rearrangement links TRBV12-3 or TRBV12-4 to TRBJ2-1; a possible D gene is TRBD2 (7 bases). V was shortened by 3 bases and J by 5 bases, with 11 bases between the two germline ends. This CDR3 is built from 14 residues. The CDR3 DNA is TGTGCCAGCAGTTTTCGGGGGGCGAACAATGAGCAGTTCTTC. Encoded protein: CASSFRGANNEQFF.

This clonotype was seen many times. The chain carries TRBV6-1 and TRBJ1-5; D perhaps matches TRBD1 (6 bases). Trimming took off 5 bases at V and 6 bases at J, with 23 bases between the two ends. Germline CDR1 MNHNS, CDR2 SASEGT. This CDR3 is 17 amino acids long. CDR3 in amino acids: CASSNTQGGLQSQPQHF. Here the CDR3 DNA reads TGTGCCAGCAGTAATACACAGGGAGGCCTACAAAGTCAGCCCCAGCATTTT.

This clonotype was seen more than once but under ten times. A much larger clone sits a single nucleotide away, making a read error possible. The rearrangement joins TRBV5-1 to TRBJ2-1; TRBD1 agrees at 7 bases. This CDR3 comprises 13 residues. CDR1 is SGHRS and CDR2 is YFSETQ in the germline V gene. The CDR3 sequence is CTSSVNRGYEQFF. The CDR3 DNA follows: TGCACCAGCAGCGTAAACAGGGGCTATGAGCAGTTCTTC. The entire variable domain, with the rest obtained from reference TRBV5-1 and TRBJ2-1, is as follows: KAGVTQTPRYLIKTRGQQVTLSCSPISGHRSVSWYQQTPGQGLQFLFEYFSETQRNKGNFPGRFSGRQFSNSRSEMNVSTLELGDSALYLCTSSVNRGYEQFFGPGTRLTVL.

About this clonotype: Mismatch with germline at one junction end may stem from a read error. This chain connects TRBV4-1 to TRBJ2-5; maybe TRBD2 (5 bases). The CDR3 runs to 14 residues. Germline lookup yields CDR1 MGHRA and CDR2 YSYEKL. CDR3 DNA: TGCGCCAGAAGCCAAGTACTAGATGATGGAACCCAGTACTTC. Translation gives CARSQVLDDGTQYF.

This clonotype has ten or more counts. The V and J genes are TRBV7-3 and TRBJ2-3, with TRBD1 identical over 9 bases. This CDR3 is built from 14 residues. Germline V lookup: CDR1 SGHTA, CDR2 FQGTGA. Trimming removed 0 bases from V and 11 bases from J; junction bases left unmatched: 6. The CDR3 loop reads CASSLTGDRAEQYF. As DNA, the CDR3 is TGTGCCAGCAGCTTAACTGGGGACAGGGCTGAGCAGTATTTT.

This clonotype was found a few times. The CDR3 protein is CASSTGPSYEQYF. DNA of the CDR3: TGTGCCAGCAGCACCGGACCTTCATACGAGCAGTACTTC. The J gene is TRBJ2-7, the V gene TRBV5-6, with unresolved D. V lost 4 bases and J lost 4, with 12 bases in between. CDR3 length equals 13 residues. The V gene's germline CDR1 is SGHDT and CDR2 YYEEEE.

This clonotype was seen repeatedly, ten times or more. J is TRBJ2-3 and V is TRBV5-4; possibly TRBD2 for D (6 bases). The germline V and J ends were trimmed by 4 bases and 3 bases, with 21 bases remaining between them. The germline V gene has CDR1 SGHNT and CDR2 YYREEE (reference sequence). This CDR3 has 17 residues. The CDR3 sequence: CASSVSFRAGPTDTQYF. The CDR3, as DNA: TGTGCCAGCAGCGTCTCCTTCCGGGCGGGACCGACAGATACGCAGTATTTT.

The V gene is TRBV12-3 or TRBV12-4, the J gene TRBJ1-3; D possibly corresponds to TRBD1 (5 bases). V dropped 7 bases and J dropped 0 bases, with 25 bases sitting between them. This CDR3 has 19 residues. CDR3 sequence (DNA): TGTGCCAGCAACCAACGACAGATCACTCAAACCACCTCTGGAAACACCATATATTTT. This sequence encodes CASNQRQITQTTSGNTIYF.

This clonotype was detected only a few times. J is TRBJ1-4 and V is TRBV10-1; no clear D. This CDR3 is 14 amino acids long. Per germline, CDR1 WNHNN and CDR2 SYGVQD (reference sequence). V shed 3 bases and J shed 1 base, with 6 bases lying between them. The CDR3: CASSDRLTNEKLFF. CDR3 bases: TGCGCCAGCAGTGACCGTCTAACTAATGAAAAACTGTTTTTT.

This clonotype was seen at least ten times. For the CDR3, the DNA is TGTGCCAGCAGTGAAGGAAGGGTTCGGAACTATGGCTACACCTTC. It encodes CASSEGRVRNYGYTF. The rearrangement joins TRBV2 to TRBJ1-2; D is uncertain. Germline V gene sequence: CDR1 SNHLY, CDR2 FYNNEI. The ends were cut back, 1 base at V and 2 bases at J, with 11 bases in the middle. This CDR3 spans 15 amino acids. Drawing the rest from reference TRBV2 and TRBJ1-2, the complete variable domain is EPEVTQTPSHQVTQMGQEVILRCVPISNHLYFYWYRQILGQKVEFLVSFYNNEISEKSEIFDDQFSVERPDGSNFTLKIRSTKLEDSAMYFCASSEGRVRNYGYTFGSGTRLTVV.

This clonotype was seen repeatedly, ten times or more. The rearrangement links TRBV2 to TRBJ2-1, with TRBD2 identical over 8 bases. The CDR3 has 16 residues. V dropped 3 bases and J dropped 6; count of bases not matched to a gene: 10. Germline V lookup: CDR1 SNHLY, CDR2 FYNNEI. CDR3 protein: CASSEGGGGHPNEQFF. CDR3 DNA sequence: TGTGCCAGCAGTGAGGGCGGCGGGGGGCATCCCAATGAGCAGTTCTTC. Based on the CDR3 plus reference TRBV2 and TRBJ2-1, the full variable domain is EPEVTQTPSHQVTQMGQEVILRCVPISNHLYFYWYRQILGQKVEFLVSFYNNEISEKSEIFDDQFSVERPDGSNFTLKIRSTKLEDSAMYFCASSEGGGGHPNEQFFGPGTRLTVL.

This clonotype was recorded at least ten times. This sequence joins TRBV7-8 and TRBJ2-2; a weak D match, TRBD1 (6 bases). Trimming took off 3 bases at V and 8 bases at J, with 13 bases between the two ends. From germline, CDR1 is SGHVS and CDR2 FQNEAQ. The CDR3 contains 14 residues. CDR3 DNA sequence: TGTGCCAGCAGCTTTACCTCCAGGGGTGGGGAGCTGTTTTTT. This translates into CASSFTSRGGELFF.

This clonotype was picked up many times. The V gene is TRBV11-2, the J gene TRBJ2-3; D call uncertain. The CDR3 extends over 13 amino acids. V was trimmed by 0 bases and J by 5 bases, leaving 6 bases between them. Germline V CDR1 and CDR2: SGHAT, FQNNGV. In DNA form, the CDR3 reads TGTGCCAGCAGCTTAGATCAGGAAGATACGCAGTATTTT. Its translation is CASSLDQEDTQYF.